The sequence of this TCR beta chain was determined in a study of early T cells in non-severe SARS-CoV-2 infection (dated by TCRdb to the early 2020s). For context, the study as a whole: Because TCR sequencing relied on bulk RNA taken from unsorted whole blood, pairing of alpha and beta chains was not possible.

The table lists this clonotype with many counts. Its recognized antigen is unknown. Per-base quality was not reported, and no clone a single base away is much larger than it. The library came from 5' RACE. The sequencer listed for this sample is NextSeq 500. In the TCR library protocol, unique molecular identifiers were attached to individual cDNA molecules to correct for PCR bias and sequencing error. Both TCR alpha and beta chains were sequenced, and tight co-correlation was observed between alpha and beta sequence abundances in each sample. In the paper's pipeline: Decombinator V4 was used to annotate the V gene, J gene and CDR3 of the TCR sequences. Expanded TCRs were defined as changing significantly between any two time points under a Poisson model with p below 0.0001. Abundances of TCRs were expressed as counts per million after normalisation to the total number of TCRs sequenced in each sample. MAIT TCRs were defined by TRAV1-2 paired with TRAJ12, TRAJ20 or TRAJ33, and iNKT TCRs by TRAV10 paired with TRAJ18. VDJdb, accessed 1 November 2021, was searched for CMV, EBV and SARS-CoV-2 annotated TCRs, excluding TCRs annotated for multiple antigens. The public reads were reanalyzed by TCRdb: fastp trimming at Q25, MiXCR alignment, in-frame beta chains only. Identical CDR3 protein sequences are pooled into one entry, listed with their most common genes and DNA. Clone size and V and J calls follow TCRdb, not the original study. The sample contains roughly 30,000 distinct CDR3 sequences, roughly 7% of them found a single time. In total, the top ten clones hold approximately 2.5% of the sample.

This was a case-control study nested in a cohort of healthcare workers in London, UK, who had nasopharyngeal swab PCR tests and blood samples taken every week. Between 23 and 31 March 2020, the week of the UK lockdown, healthcare workers were enrolled and then followed up weekly for as long as 16 weeks. Based on the germline V gene (reference sequence), the CDR1 and CDR2 sequences are DFQATT and SNEGSKA. The CDR3 goes from the cysteine to the phenylalanine over 12 residues. Only the CDR3 region is kept as DNA, spanning 36 bases read in frame from base 1. At the junction V is shortened by 7 bases and J by 4 bases, with 14 bases in between. The paper as a whole reports these results and caveats: VDJdb matching was skewed toward anti-spike CD8 responses, so virus-specific expansions were likely underestimated and private and CD4 specificities were missed.

Input material: whole blood. This receptor chain uses TRBV20-1 and TRBJ2-7; a tentative D match to TRBD2 spans 5 bases. This TCR was sampled from an adult who was a healthcare worker with PCR-confirmed SARS-CoV-2 infection or an uninfected control (not recorded which). CDR3 protein: CSGIGLGYEQYF. The sequenced DNA: TGCAGTGGGATCGGACTGGGGTACGAGCAGTACTTC.